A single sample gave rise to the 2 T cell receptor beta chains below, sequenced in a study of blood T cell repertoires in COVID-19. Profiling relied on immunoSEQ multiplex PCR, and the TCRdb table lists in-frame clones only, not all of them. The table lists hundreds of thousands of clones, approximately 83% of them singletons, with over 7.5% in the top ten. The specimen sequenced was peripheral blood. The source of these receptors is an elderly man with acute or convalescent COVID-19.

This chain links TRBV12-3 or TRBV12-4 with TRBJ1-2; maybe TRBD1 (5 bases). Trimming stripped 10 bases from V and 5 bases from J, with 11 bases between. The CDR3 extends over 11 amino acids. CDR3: CATRGDYGYTF. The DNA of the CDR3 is TGTGCCACCCGGGGGGATTATGGCTACACCTTC.

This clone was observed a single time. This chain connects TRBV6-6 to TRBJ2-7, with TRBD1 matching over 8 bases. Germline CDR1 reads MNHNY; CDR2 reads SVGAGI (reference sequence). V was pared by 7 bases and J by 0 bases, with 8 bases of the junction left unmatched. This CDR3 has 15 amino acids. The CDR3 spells CASNPRQGSSYEQYF. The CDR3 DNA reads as TGTGCCAGCAACCCGAGACAGGGGAGCTCCTACGAGCAGTACTTC.